The rows below give T cell receptor beta chains drawn from one sample of a study of shared clonotypes between healthy human individuals. Only in-frame clones appear in the TCRdb table, and some are missing; sequencing was by immunoSEQ multiplex PCR. The data hold around 580,000 clones, with roughly 98% observed a single time. Sequenced sample: naive CD8+ T cells sorted from blood. The source is a man in his thirties or forties in good health. Both conserved end residues are part of each CDR3. The order of the fields is V gene, J gene, D gene, clone size, CDR3 DNA, CDR3 protein. A D gene is named only where the DNA matches it firmly. Expanded clones are given a class, and other clones once, few, many or no size at all.

V: TRBV27; J: TRBJ2-1; D: TRBD1; size: -; DNA: TGTGCCAGCAGTTTCCGGGACAGGGAATACAATGAGCAGTTCTTC; CDR3: CASSFRDREYNEQFF
V: TRBV4-1; J: TRBJ2-7; D: TRBD1; size: -; DNA: TGCGCCAGCAGCCAGACAGGGTACGAGCAGTACTTC; CDR3: CASSQTGYEQYF
V: TRBV29-1; J: TRBJ1-1; D: -; size: -; DNA: TGCAGCGTTGATCACCCCGGGACGGTGAACACTGAAGCTTTCTTT; CDR3: CSVDHPGTVNTEAFF
V: TRBV5-1; J: TRBJ2-1; D: -; size: -; DNA: TGCGCCAGCAGCTTAGGAGGAAATGAGCAGTTCTTC; CDR3: CASSLGGNEQFF
V: TRBV4-3; J: TRBJ1-2; D: -; size: -; DNA: TGCGCCAGCAGCCAAGGGACTTTGAATGGCTACACCTTC; CDR3: CASSQGTLNGYTF
V: TRBV4-1; J: TRBJ2-3; D: -; size: -; DNA: TGCGCCAGCAGCCAAAGGCTTTGGACAGACACAGATACGCAGTATTTT; CDR3: CASSQRLWTDTDTQYF
V: TRBV18; J: TRBJ2-1; D: TRBD1; size: -; DNA: TGTGCCAGCTCACCGACCGGGGACAGGGTGGATGAGCAGTTCTTC; CDR3: CASSPTGDRVDEQFF
V: TRBV7-9; J: TRBJ2-7; D: -; size: -; DNA: TGTGCCAGCAGCCCCAGTGGGTCCTACGAGCAGTACTTC; CDR3: CASSPSGSYEQYF
V: TRBV14; J: TRBJ2-1; D: -; size: -; DNA: TGTGCCAGCAGCCAAGCTCCTGTCGGTTCCTACAATGAGCAGTTCTTC; CDR3: CASSQAPVGSYNEQFF
V: TRBV5-1; J: TRBJ1-1; D: -; size: once; DNA: TGCGCCAGCACCATGGGGCAGGGAGGAATCCCTGAAGTTTTCTTT; CDR3: CASTMGQGGIPEVFF
V: TRBV30; J: TRBJ1-4; D: -; size: -; DNA: TGTGCCTGGAGTCGACCGGGGGTCCGGCAGGAACTGTTTTTT; CDR3: CAWSRPGVRQELFF
V: TRBV7-8; J: TRBJ2-1; D: -; size: -; DNA: TGTGCCAGCAGCTCCCGCCCGGGCAACTACAATGAGCAGTTCTTC; CDR3: CASSSRPGNYNEQFF
V: TRBV19; J: TRBJ2-1; D: -; size: -; DNA: TGTGCCAGTACCCTGTATGCGGGCATCTACAATGAGCAGTTCTTC; CDR3: CASTLYAGIYNEQFF
V: TRBV28; J: TRBJ2-7; D: -; size: -; DNA: TGTGCCAGCAGTCTCCAGCTAGCCTCTCCGTACGAGCAGTACTTC; CDR3: CASSLQLASPYEQYF
V: TRBV5-4; J: TRBJ2-7; D: TRBD1; size: -; DNA: TGTGCCAGCAGCGTCCTCGGGACAGGGGTCCCCTACGAGCAGTACTTC; CDR3: CASSVLGTGVPYEQYF
V: TRBV27; J: TRBJ2-7; D: TRBD2; size: -; DNA: TGTGCCAGCGGGGGGGTAGGGCCCTACGAGCAGTACTTC; CDR3: CASGGVGPYEQYF
V: TRBV28; J: TRBJ1-5; D: -; size: -; DNA: TGTGCCAGCAGTTTAATCCAGGGGAGCCTTAGACAGCCCCAGCATTTT; CDR3: CASSLIQGSLRQPQHF
V: TRBV28; J: TRBJ1-4; D: TRBD1; size: once; DNA: TGTGCCAGCAGTACTCGGGACAGGGATGAAAAACTGTTTTTT; CDR3: CASSTRDRDEKLFF
V: TRBV2; J: TRBJ2-2; D: -; size: -; DNA: TGTGCCAGCAGTCGATTCACCGGGGAGCTGTTTTTT; CDR3: CASSRFTGELFF
V: TRBV2; J: TRBJ2-4; D: TRBD2; size: -; DNA: TGTGCCACCAACCTAGCGGGACAAGCCAAAAACATTCAGTACTTC; CDR3: CATNLAGQAKNIQYF
V: TRBV27; J: TRBJ2-7; D: TRBD1; size: -; DNA: TGTGCCAGCAGTTTAGTAACCGGGACAGGGGGTCTCGAGCAGTACTTC; CDR3: CASSLVTGTGGLEQYF
V: TRBV7-2; J: TRBJ2-7; D: -; size: -; DNA: TGTGCCAGCAGCTTTAACAGGATATACGAGCAGTACTTC; CDR3: CASSFNRIYEQYF
V: TRBV11-2; J: TRBJ2-1; D: TRBD1; size: -; DNA: TGTGCCAGCAGCTTATTTCCGGACAGGGGGTCAGATGAGCAGTTCTTC; CDR3: CASSLFPDRGSDEQFF
V: TRBV29-1; J: TRBJ2-5; D: -; size: -; DNA: TGCAGCGTTGAAACGGCGGAGAGACAAGAGACCCAGTACTTC; CDR3: CSVETAERQETQYF
V: TRBV2; J: TRBJ1-1; D: -; size: -; DNA: TGTGCCAGCAGGTACACTGAAGCTTTCTTT; CDR3: CASRYTEAFF
V: TRBV28; J: TRBJ2-3; D: -; size: once; DNA: TGTGCCAGCAGTTTATCCAGCGGAAACACAGATACGCAGTATTTT; CDR3: CASSLSSGNTDTQYF
V: TRBV6-5; J: TRBJ1-5; D: -; size: -; DNA: TGTGCCAGCAATGACAGATTCAGCAATCAGCCCCAGCATTTT; CDR3: CASNDRFSNQPQHF